This T cell receptor beta chain was captured by sequencing in a study of blood T cell repertoires in COVID-19. Across the study: The origin of the acute and convalescent COVID-19 samples was the United States, Italy and Spain. PBMCs, B-cell-depleted T cells, or T cells provided the cDNA or gDNA that made up the material.

Per the original methods: Nucleated cell number was recorded as an estimate derived from reference gene primer amplification. Here immunoSEQ multiplex PCR was the method, and the copy in TCRdb shows in-frame clones only, minus some. D and trimming were read from the DNA, whereas the V and J calls and clone size are those reported in that table. The table records about 310,000 clones, 90% of them present only once. This CDR3 region has 15 residues. Trimming took off 5 bases at V and 4 bases at J, with 14 bases between the two ends. Germline CDR1 SEHNR, CDR2 FQNEAQ (reference sequence). The rearrangement links TRBV7-9 to TRBJ2-2; TRBD1 might be the D (6 bases). The sequenced sample was peripheral blood. This TCR came from a woman between 40 and 55 years old with COVID-19, enrolled during active disease. In nucleotides, the CDR3 is TGTGCCAGCAGCACACAGGGTCCGAGCACCGGGGAGCTGTTTTTT. Its protein is CASSTQGPSTGELFF.